Shown below are 31 T cell receptor beta chains from a single sample sequenced in a study of blood T cell repertoires in COVID-19. This table comes from immunoSEQ multiplex PCR, and its TCRdb copy is limited to in-frame clones, with some not included. The sample lists a few hundred thousand clones, around 83% occurring once. The sequenced sample was peripheral blood. These receptors were taken from a man under 40 who had recovered from COVID-19.

The chain is built from TRBV6-5 and TRBJ2-3; 8 bases fit TRBD2. The CDR3 has 15 residues. Germline assignment: CDR1 MNHEY and CDR2 SVGAGI. After removal of 6 bases from V and 0 bases from J, the junction contained 5 bases not matched to a gene. The CDR3: CASSLASGSTDTQYF. DNA of the CDR3: TGTGCCAGCAGCCTTGCTAGCGGGAGCACAGATACGCAGTATTTT.

This clone was seen just once. The V call is TRBV7-9, the J call TRBJ1-3; D might be TRBD1 (5 bases). V lost 0 bases and J lost 0, with 12 bases in between. The CDR3 consists of 17 residues. The germline V gene has CDR1 SEHNR and CDR2 FQNEAQ (reference sequence). The CDR3 region has the DNA TGTGCCAGCAGCTTAGCGGTAGACAGCCTCTCTGGAAACACCATATATTTT. It is translated as CASSLAVDSLSGNTIYF.

The chain uses TRBV20-1 and TRBJ2-1; 7 nucleotides line up with TRBD2. Unmatched junction bases numbered 5, after V lost 6 bases and J lost 12 bases. CDR1 and CDR2 (germline): DFQATT, SNEGSKA (reference sequence). This CDR3 spans 10 amino acids. CDR3: CSATTGGQFF. The CDR3 DNA follows: TGCAGTGCAACCACGGGGGGGCAGTTCTTC.

This clone showed up just a few times. The gene calls are TRBV2 and TRBJ1-1, with TRBD1 identical over 9 bases. The germline CDR1 and CDR2 sequences are SNHLY and FYNNEI. This CDR3 has 14 residues. V was clipped by 7 bases and J by 5 bases; unmatched bases: 8. The CDR3 spells CASTTGGGYTEAFF. In DNA form, the CDR3 reads TGTGCCAGCACTACAGGGGGCGGGTATACTGAAGCTTTCTTT.

Only a few counts were recorded for this clone. The sample holds other DNA sequences that translate to the same CDR3. The chain is built from TRBV10-2 and TRBJ2-5; D is perhaps TRBD1 (6 bases). Between the trimmed V and J ends, which lost 8 bases and 5 bases, there was a span of 15 bases. Germline V gene lookup returns CDR1 WSHSY and CDR2 SAAADI. The CDR3 spans 13 residues. In nucleotides, the CDR3 is TGCGCCAGCCGCAGGGGAGTGGGTGAGACCCAGTACTTC. Its protein is CASRRGVGETQYF.

The J gene is TRBJ2-3, the V gene TRBV7-6; 12 bases fit TRBD2. CDR1 is SGHVS and CDR2 is FNYEAQ in the germline V gene. The V and J ends lost 5 bases and 5 bases, in that order; junction bases with no gene match: 11. This CDR3 is 17 amino acids long. The DNA of the CDR3 is TGTGCCAGCAGCCCCCGGGCTAGCGGGGGGGCCGGAGATACGCAGTATTTT. As protein: CASSPRASGGAGDTQYF.

The rearrangement joins TRBV5-1 to TRBJ1-2; 9 nucleotides line up with TRBD1. V was pared by 4 bases and J by 7 bases, with 11 bases of the junction left unmatched. This CDR3 contains 15 residues. From germline, CDR1 is SGHRS and CDR2 YFSETQ. The CDR3 loop is CASSGGTGLSLGYTF. CDR3 nucleotides: TGCGCCAGCAGCGGGGGGACAGGGCTATCGCTTGGCTACACCTTC.

CDR3 in amino acids: CASSQTQGDWDNSPLHF. The CDR3 bases are TGCGCCAGCAGCCAAACTCAGGGGGATTGGGATAATTCACCCCTCCACTTT. This rearrangement joins TRBV4-1 to TRBJ1-6, with 7 bases lining up with TRBD1. CDR1 MGHRA and CDR2 YSYEKL come from the germline V gene. The length of the CDR3 is 17 residues. Trimming took 2 bases from V and 5 from J; bases not matched to a gene: 9.

The rearrangement joins TRBV15 to TRBJ1-3; D call uncertain. The CDR3 is made up of 14 amino acids. Germline assignment: CDR1 LNHNV and CDR2 YYDKDF (reference sequence). Trimming shortened V by 5 bases and J by 0 bases, and 8 bases separated the two germline ends. The CDR3: CATSRFISGNTIYF. CDR3 bases: TGTGCCACCAGCCGGTTTATCTCTGGAAACACCATATATTTT.

The rearrangement uses TRBV18 and TRBJ1-2, with a weak D call TRBD1 (5 bases). The V and J ends lost 5 bases and 6 bases respectively, with 16 bases between them. Germline CDR1 reads KGHSH; CDR2 reads LQKENI. The CDR3 has 14 amino acids. The CDR3 protein is CASSERTYSDGYTF. Written as DNA, the CDR3 is TGTGCCAGCTCAGAAAGGACATACTCGGATGGCTACACCTTC.

The chain carries TRBV5-8 and TRBJ1-2, with D tentatively TRBD1 (6 bases). Looked up from germline, CDR1 is SGHTS and CDR2 is YDEGEE. The germline V and J ends were trimmed by 1 base and 2 bases, with 18 bases remaining between them. This CDR3 comprises 17 residues. As DNA, the CDR3 is TGTGCCAGCAGCTTGACCCCTAGACAGGCCCCGAACTATGGCTACACCTTC. Translated, it gives CASSLTPRQAPNYGYTF.

The chain's CDR3 is CASSPGGSSGNTIYF. In DNA form, the CDR3 reads TGTGCCAGCAGCCCTGGAGGTTCCTCTGGAAACACCATATATTTT. This chain connects TRBV7-3 to TRBJ1-3; no reliable D call. The CDR3 extends over 15 amino acids. V lost 5 bases to trimming and J lost 0 bases, with 11 bases between them. The germline CDR1 and CDR2 sequences are SGHTA and FQGTGA.

The chain is built from TRBV5-4 and TRBJ2-5; 13 bases map to TRBD2. V was clipped by 4 bases and J by 5 bases; unmatched bases: 11. From germline, CDR1 is SGHNT and CDR2 YYREEE (reference sequence). The CDR3 is made up of 17 amino acids. The CDR3 here is CASSLELAGGPMETQYF. CDR3 coding DNA: TGTGCCAGCAGCCTAGAACTAGCGGGGGGGCCAATGGAGACCCAGTACTTC.

The chain couples TRBV7-9 to TRBJ2-3, with 7 bases lining up with TRBD2. CDR3 length: 13 residues. The ends lost 8 bases at V and 1 base at J; junction bases unmatched: 3. Germline-derived CDR1 and CDR2 are SEHNR and FQNEAQ (reference sequence). The DNA of the CDR3 is TGTGCCAGCGGGGAGGGGCGCACAGATACGCAGTATTTT. Translated, it gives CASGEGRTDTQYF.

The chain combines TRBV3-1 (or the pseudogene TRBV3-2) with TRBJ1-2; no reliable D call. Trimming took off 0 bases at V and 6 bases at J, with 11 bases between the two ends. Germline V gene data show CDR1 as LGHDT and CDR2 as YNNKEL (reference sequence). The length of the CDR3 is 14 residues. This CDR3 is CASSQEGSTHGYTF. DNA for the CDR3: TGTGCCAGCAGCCAAGAGGGCAGTACTCATGGCTACACCTTC.

The chain links TRBV7-3 to TRBJ2-1; TRBD2 matches at 7 bases. V was pared by 2 bases and J by 4 bases, with 5 bases of the junction left unmatched. CDR1 is SGHTA, CDR2 FQGTGA, per germline. The CDR3 has 15 residues. The CDR3: CASSLSRGSYNEQFF. The CDR3 nucleotides are TGTGCCAGCAGCTTATCGCGGGGGTCGTACAATGAGCAGTTCTTC.

The chain links TRBV10-2 to TRBJ2-5, with D possibly matching TRBD2 (6 bases). The V end lost 8 bases, the J end lost 1 base, and 11 bases lay between the germline ends. Germline values: CDR1 WSHSY, CDR2 SAAADI. The CDR3 length is 13 residues. The CDR3 loop reads CASGRGSQETQYF. For the CDR3, the DNA is TGCGCCAGCGGTCGGGGGAGCCAAGAGACCCAGTACTTC.

This chain links TRBV7-9 with TRBJ2-7, with unresolved D. Germline CDR1 is SEHNR and CDR2 is FQNEAQ (reference sequence). The ends were cut back, 5 bases at V and 3 bases at J, with 11 bases in the middle. This CDR3 has 13 residues. The CDR3 nucleotides are TGTGCCAGCAGCCGCTTACACAGCTACGAGCAGTACGTC. It is translated as CASSRLHSYEQYV.

This clone has only one observation. The rearrangement links TRBV5-4 to TRBJ2-2; 8 bases are shared with TRBD2. Germline V gene sequence: CDR1 SGHNT, CDR2 YYREEE (reference sequence). V gave up 1 base and J gave up 7 bases; unmatched junction bases: 9. The CDR3 is made up of 16 amino acids. CDR3 sequence (DNA): TGTGCCAGCAGCTTGTCGGCCGGGGGGGCCCTCGGGGAGCTGTTTTTT. Its protein is CASSLSAGGALGELFF.

The V and J genes are TRBV2 and TRBJ1-4, with 7 bases identical to TRBD1. Losses at the gene ends were 6 bases for V and 5 bases for J; bases not matched to a gene: 9. From germline, CDR1 is SNHLY and CDR2 FYNNEI. The CDR3 loop spans 15 amino acids. The CDR3 bases are TGTGCCAGCAGGACCACAGGGGCGCCAAATGAAAAACTGTTTTTT. The encoded protein is CASRTTGAPNEKLFF.

The V call is TRBV12-5, the J call TRBJ2-7; D may be TRBD1 (6 bases). The CDR3 is 13 amino acids. Germline values: CDR1 LGHNT, CDR2 FRNRAP. V was trimmed by 6 bases and J by 2 bases, leaving 11 bases between them. The CDR3 sequence: CASGSGDPYEQYF. In DNA, the CDR3 is TGTGCTAGTGGGTCAGGGGACCCCTACGAGCAGTACTTC.

V usage is TRBV29-1 and J usage is TRBJ2-1; D could derive from TRBD1 or TRBD2 (5 bases each). CDR1 SQVTM and CDR2 ANQGSEA come from the germline V gene. The CDR3 loop spans 13 amino acids. V lost 7 bases and J lost 8, with 18 bases in between. The CDR3 nucleotides read TGCAGCGCGGGGACCTCGACTCTGGATGAGCAGTTCTTC. It is translated as CSAGTSTLDEQFF.

The chain uses TRBV14 and TRBJ1-1; D unclear. In germline, CDR1 is SGHDN, CDR2 FVKESK. The CDR3 extends over 14 amino acids. V was trimmed by 3 bases and J by 4 bases, leaving 12 bases between them. In nucleotides, the CDR3 is TGTGCCAGCAGCCAGATACAGACCGGCACTGAAGCTTTCTTT. It specifies CASSQIQTGTEAFF.

This chain links TRBV18 with TRBJ1-5; TRBD1 matches 9 bases. Trimming removed 3 bases from V and 0 bases from J; junction bases left unmatched: 9. Germline CDR1 is KGHSH and CDR2 is LQKENI. CDR3 size: 18 residues. The CDR3 nucleotides are TGTGCCAGCTCACCCCTCCCACCGGGACAGGGTAGCAATCAGCCCCAGCATTTT. Translated: CASSPLPPGQGSNQPQHF. Combining the CDR3 with reference TRBV18 and TRBJ1-5 gives the whole variable domain NAGVMQNPRHLVRRRGQEARLRCSPMKGHSHVYWYRQLPEEGLKFMVYLQKENIIDESGMPKERFSAEFPKEGPSILRIQQVVRGDSAAYFCASSPLPPGQGSNQPQHFGDGTRLSIL.

This clone appeared once. V usage is TRBV6-6 and J usage is TRBJ2-5; unclear D gene. V was pared by 7 bases and J by 5 bases, with 14 bases between. Germline lookup yields CDR1 MNHNY and CDR2 SVGAGI (reference sequence). This CDR3 region has 13 residues. CDR3 coding DNA: TGTGCCAGCACCACGAGTAACGAGGAGACCCAGTACTTC. Its protein is CASTTSNEETQYF.

The V call is TRBV2, the J call TRBJ2-7, with TRBD1 matching over 10 bases. The CDR3 runs to 14 residues. Germline CDR1 and CDR2: SNHLY and FYNNEI. V lost 9 bases, J lost 6 bases, and 11 bases stayed unmatched. The CDR3 reads CASNRDRGYSEQYV. CDR3 sequence (DNA): TGTGCCAGTAACCGGGACAGGGGATATAGCGAGCAGTACGTC.

The chain has TRBV10-3 and TRBJ1-2; TRBD1 might be the D (6 bases). Germline V lookup: CDR1 ENHRY, CDR2 SYGVKD. Trimming pared 8 bases from V and 3 bases from J, leaving 16 bases between. The CDR3 sequence is 14 residues long. CDR3 in DNA: TGTGCCATCTCCTACCAGGGGAGAGACTATGGCTACACCTTC. The encoded protein is CAISYQGRDYGYTF.

The chain joins TRBV19 to TRBJ1-5, with D perhaps TRBD1 (5 bases). This CDR3 has 16 residues. Germline CDR1 reads LNHDA; CDR2 reads SQIVND (reference sequence). Trimming left V 3 bases short and J 2 bases short, with 14 bases between. Written as DNA, the CDR3 is TGTGCCAGTAGTATTGAACAGGATTATGGCAATCAGCCCCAGCATTTT. It translates to CASSIEQDYGNQPQHF.

The chain employs TRBV20-1 and TRBJ1-1; D is ambiguous. CDR3 length: 14 residues. V was clipped by 3 bases and J by 1 base, with 12 bases between them. Germline V gene lookup returns CDR1 DFQATT and CDR2 SNEGSKA (reference sequence). The CDR3 region is CSASLFHTNTEAFF. In DNA, the CDR3 is TGCAGTGCTAGTCTTTTCCACACGAACACTGAAGCTTTCTTT.

The rearrangement uses TRBV4-1 and TRBJ1-2; D might be TRBD1 (5 bases). Germline CDR1 reads MGHRA; CDR2 reads YSYEKL. The CDR3 contains 13 residues. Between the trimmed V and J ends, which lost 0 bases and 8 bases, there was a span of 10 bases. Here the CDR3 reads CASSQDRAYGYTF. The CDR3 nucleotides are TGCGCCAGCAGCCAAGACAGGGCTTACGGCTACACCTTC.

This chain joins TRBV28 and TRBJ1-1, with 11 nucleotides matching TRBD1. Germline CDR1 and CDR2: MDHEN and SYDVKM. CDR3 length: 17 residues. With 7 bases clipped from V and 4 bases from J, the junction kept 14 bases outside the gene matches. The DNA for the CDR3 is TGTGCCAGCATCTCGATCGGACAGGGGGCTAATAGCACTGAAGCTTTCTTT. Translated, it gives CASISIGQGANSTEAFF.